These T cell receptor beta chains were read from a single sample in a study of CXCR3-negative and CXCR3-positive naive CD8 T cells. With the 5' RACE reads reprocessed, TCRdb shows one record per CDR3 protein and no DNA. This repertoire includes around 4,500 distinct CDR3 sequences. The sequencing sample was made of naive CXCR3+ CD8+ T cells from blood. The receptors derive from a human donor in good health. Some clones in this sample may be carry-over from other donors' samples. The CDR3 runs from the conserved cysteine through the conserved F or W. The listing skips clone size in some rows; elsewhere it reads once, few, many or a size class.

size | J | V | CDR3
- | TRBJ2-3 | TRBV20-1 | CSATARDSTDTQYF
- | TRBJ2-7 | TRBV15 | CATSPHRGEQYF
- | TRBJ2-7 | TRBV29-1 | CSVEDRESYEQYF
- | TRBJ2-5 | TRBV25-1 | CASSGLETQYF
- | TRBJ1-4 | TRBV14 | CASSQEPMEEKLFF
- | TRBJ2-7 | TRBV15 | CATSRATGEQYF
medium-sized | TRBJ2-4 | TRBV28 | CASSNPGAKNIQYF
- | TRBJ2-3 | TRBV5-5 | CASSFAPRGAHDTQYF
- | TRBJ1-1 | TRBV7-8 | CASSLVGGAETEAFF
- | TRBJ2-1 | TRBV19 | CASSILAGDTYNEQFF
- | TRBJ1-1 | TRBV29-1 | CSVEGQGMNTEAFF
- | TRBJ2-2 | TRBV7-9 | CASVSYTGELFF
- | TRBJ1-2 | TRBV29-1 | CSVVAGEGYTF
medium-sized | TRBJ2-1 | TRBV29-1 | CSVGGGEGEQFF
- | TRBJ1-2 | TRBV29-1 | CSVEVAGQGYGYTF
- | TRBJ2-5 | TRBV14 | CASSQESFDRVGTQYF
- | TRBJ2-7 | TRBV29-1 | CSVVEGHYEQYF
- | TRBJ2-1 | TRBV7-2 | CASSPTGLNEQFF
- | TRBJ2-3 | TRBV11-2 | CASSLETGLDTQYF
medium-sized | TRBJ2-1 | TRBV10-2 | CASSVTGTSGIYNEQFF
- | TRBJ1-5 | TRBV24-1 | CATSGGQRNQPQHF
- | TRBJ2-7 | TRBV28 | CASTIRTGDFHEQYF
- | TRBJ2-7 | TRBV28 | CASSFGTQSSYEQYF
- | TRBJ2-7 | TRBV29-1 | CSALLAGTYEQYF